This passage covers 21 T cell receptor beta chains from one sample sequenced in a study of cytomegalovirus exposure and HLA in healthy donors. 13 Jbeta primers and 60 Vbeta primers were used for the PCR. This table comes from immunoSEQ multiplex PCR, and its TCRdb copy is limited to in-frame clones, with some not included. The sample contains over 150,000 clones, 79% of which appear only once. The specimen was PBMCs. The receptors shown here come from a middle-aged man in good health and CMV-seronegative.

The rearrangement joins TRBV19 to TRBJ2-7; 7 nucleotides agree with TRBD2. The germline V gene encodes CDR1 LNHDA and CDR2 SQIVND (reference sequence). Trimming cost V 1 base and J 5 bases; bases outside gene matches: 5. This CDR3 spans 14 amino acids. CDR3 loop: CASSIGLATDEQYF. CDR3 DNA: TGTGCCAGTAGTATAGGACTAGCTACCGACGAGCAGTACTTC.

The chain uses TRBV2 and TRBJ1-6; 8 nucleotides line up with TRBD1. Trimming took 7 bases from V and 8 from J; bases not matched to a gene: 7. Germline V gene data show CDR1 as SNHLY and CDR2 as FYNNEI. The CDR3 contains 14 residues. CDR3 in DNA: TGTGCCAGCATTCTCAGGACAGGGTATTCACCCCTCCACTTT. Translation gives CASILRTGYSPLHF. The full variable domain, with the rest looked up from reference TRBV2 and TRBJ1-6, is EPEVTQTPSHQVTQMGQEVILRCVPISNHLYFYWYRQILGQKVEFLVSFYNNEISEKSEIFDDQFSVERPDGSNFTLKIRSTKLEDSAMYFCASILRTGYSPLHFGNGTRLTVT.

The genes are TRBV9 and TRBJ2-7; D might be TRBD1 or TRBD2, each matching 6 bases. The better agreement between TRBJ2-5 and the DNA end casts doubt on the J call. Per the germline V gene, CDR1 is SGDLS and CDR2 is YYNGEE. The length of the CDR3 is 14 residues. CDR3 sequence reads: CASSVWGAGETQYF. CDR3 DNA: TGTGCCAGCAGCGTGTGGGGGGCGGGAGAGACCCAGTACTTC.

The chain joins TRBV6-5 to TRBJ2-7; possibly TRBD1 for D (5 bases). From germline, CDR1 is MNHEY and CDR2 SVGAGI. Trimming took off 4 bases at V and 0 bases at J, with 13 bases between the two ends. The CDR3 spans 15 residues. Here the CDR3 DNA reads TGTGCCAGCAGTTCAACAGGCCTGAGCTCCTACGAGCAGTACTTC. Protein sequence: CASSSTGLSSYEQYF.

The chain uses TRBV5-1 and TRBJ2-1; 9 bases are shared with TRBD2. Trimming took 3 bases from V and 4 from J; bases not matched to a gene: 5. This CDR3 comprises 15 residues. CDR1 is SGHRS, CDR2 YFSETQ, per germline. The CDR3 nucleotides read TGCGCCAGCAGCTCAGCGGGAGGTGGGTACAATGAGCAGTTCTTC. Amino acid sequence: CASSSAGGGYNEQFF.

The genes are TRBV27 and TRBJ2-2, with 13 nucleotides matching TRBD2. The J segment lost 7 bases and the V segment lost 4 bases, leaving 3 bases of the junction unmatched. The germline V gene has CDR1 MNHEY and CDR2 SMNVEV (reference sequence). The CDR3 totals 15 residues. The CDR3 sequence: CASSWTSGRGGELFF. The CDR3 DNA is TGTGCCAGCAGTTGGACTAGCGGGAGAGGCGGGGAGCTGTTTTTT.

This clone has a single count. The chain recombines TRBV7-2 with TRBJ2-1, with 15 bases that match TRBD2. The CDR3 contains 15 residues. CDR1 and CDR2 from the germline V gene are SGHTA and FQGNSA. The V gene end was trimmed by 5 bases and the J gene end by 11 bases; junction bases not matched to a gene: 7. CDR3 in amino acids: CASSQDGTSGRQQFF. The CDR3 nucleotides read TGTGCCAGCAGCCAAGACGGGACTAGCGGGAGGCAGCAGTTCTTC.

The J gene is TRBJ1-5, the V gene TRBV28; 8 bases fit TRBD1. CDR3 length equals 15 residues. V shed 2 bases, J shed 5 bases, and the junction held 5 bases outside the gene matches. Germline V gene sequence: CDR1 MDHEN, CDR2 SYDVKM. The CDR3 DNA is TGTGCCAGCAGTTTACAGGGGGCAGGCGATCAGCCCCAGCATTTT. It codes for CASSLQGAGDQPQHF.

The chain uses TRBV7-9 and TRBJ1-2; 9 bases align to TRBD1. The germline V gene encodes CDR1 SEHNR and CDR2 FQNEAQ (reference sequence). The V segment lost 4 bases and the J segment 8 bases; nucleotides outside the gene matches: 5. The CDR3 consists of 13 residues. CDR3 loop: CASSWDREEGYTF. The CDR3 DNA follows: TGTGCCAGCAGCTGGGACAGGGAAGAGGGCTACACCTTC.

The chain is built from TRBV11-2 and TRBJ1-1; 10 positions match TRBD1. Germline V lookup: CDR1 SGHAT, CDR2 FQNNGV. CDR3 size: 15 residues. After removal of 4 bases from V and 5 bases from J, the junction contained 7 bases not matched to a gene. The CDR3 sequence is CASSSRDRGTTEAFF. The CDR3 bases are TGTGCCAGCAGCTCCCGGGACAGGGGCACTACTGAAGCTTTCTTT.

The chain is built from TRBV25-1 and TRBJ1-2; a weak D match, TRBD1 (6 bases). Germline CDR1 is MGHDK and CDR2 is SYGVNS. This CDR3 region has 13 residues. The V end lost 4 bases, the J end lost 7 bases, and 13 bases lay between the germline ends. This CDR3 reads CASSARGSGGYTF. CDR3 DNA sequence: TGTGCCAGCAGTGCCAGGGGTTCCGGTGGCTACACCTTC.

The chain couples TRBV25-1 to TRBJ2-7, with a weak D call TRBD2 (6 bases). CDR3 length equals 16 residues. The V and J ends lost 1 base and 0 bases respectively, with 13 bases between them. CDR1 and CDR2 from the germline V gene are MGHDK and SYGVNS. This CDR3 reads CASSESSALGSYEQYF. DNA of the CDR3: TGTGCCAGCAGTGAATCTAGCGCCCTCGGCTCCTACGAGCAGTACTTC.

The chain carries TRBV27 and TRBJ2-7, with D perhaps matching TRBD2 (5 bases). The CDR3 contains 14 residues. Looked up from germline, CDR1 is MNHEY and CDR2 is SMNVEV (reference sequence). The V gene lost 4 bases and the J gene lost 2 bases, with 12 bases spanning the gap. The CDR3 DNA sequence: TGTGCCAGCAGTTCGGGAATAAGCGCCTACGAGCAGTACTTC. Its translation: CASSSGISAYEQYF.

To note about this clone: The same CDR3 is also encoded by other DNA sequences in this sample. The V and J genes are TRBV5-1 and TRBJ2-3; TRBD2 matches at 8 bases. Germline CDR1 and CDR2: SGHRS and YFSETQ. The CDR3 contains 15 residues. V lost 2 bases, J lost 2 bases, and 4 bases stayed unmatched. The DNA of the CDR3 is TGCGCCAGCAGCTTAACTAGCGGTTCCACAGATACGCAGTATTTT. It yields the protein CASSLTSGSTDTQYF.

The gene calls are TRBV2 and TRBJ2-1, with unresolved D. Germline values: CDR1 SNHLY, CDR2 FYNNEI. Deletions cut 6 bases from V and 7 bases from J, with 7 bases between. The CDR3 covers 11 residues. The CDR3 coding sequence is TGTGCCAGCAGAGAGGAAAATGAGCAGTTCTTC. It codes for CASREENEQFF.

The sample holds a few counts of this clone. Here the CDR3 reads CASSLAAMGRSSYNSPLHF. CDR3 DNA sequence: TGTGCCAGCAGCTTAGCGGCGATGGGGCGGAGCTCCTATAATTCACCCCTCCACTTT. The V and J genes are TRBV7-8 and TRBJ1-6; maybe TRBD1 (5 bases). The CDR3 totals 19 residues. V lost 0 bases to trimming and J lost 0 bases, with 15 bases between them. The germline CDR1 and CDR2 sequences are SGHVS and FQNEAQ. Full variable domain (missing parts from reference TRBV7-8 and TRBJ1-6): GAGVSQSPRYKVAKRGQDVALRCDPISGHVSLFWYQQALGQGPEFLTYFQNEAQLDKSGLPSDRFFAERPEGSVSTLKIQRTQQEDSAVYLCASSLAAMGRSSYNSPLHFGNGTRLTVT.

On this clone itself: The junction differs from germline at one of its ends, possibly a read error. The chain is built from TRBV7-9 and TRBJ2-7; a weak D match, TRBD1 (6 bases). The CDR3 runs to 14 residues. Germline-derived CDR1 and CDR2 are SEHNR and FQNEAQ (reference sequence). The CDR3 nucleotides read TGTTCCAGCAGCCTCGGACAGAGCTCCTACGAGCAGTACTTC. Translated: CSSSLGQSSYEQYF. Full variable domain (remainder filled in from reference TRBV7-9 and TRBJ2-7): DTGVSQNPRHKITKRGQNVTFRCDPISEHNRLYWYRQTLGQGPEFLTYFQNEAQLEKSRLLSDRFSAERPKGSFSTLEIQRTEQGDSAMYLCSSSLGQSSYEQYFGPGTRLTVT.

V usage is TRBV6-1 and J usage is TRBJ2-1; TRBD2 aligns across 7 bases. CDR3 length: 13 amino acids. The V segment lost 3 bases and the J segment 12 bases; nucleotides outside the gene matches: 8. Germline CDR1 reads MNHNS; CDR2 reads SASEGT. The CDR3 loop reads CASSENREVGQFF. CDR3 in DNA: TGTGCCAGCAGTGAGAATCGGGAGGTCGGGCAGTTCTTC.

The chain recombines TRBV11-2 with TRBJ2-3, with TRBD2 identical over 7 bases. Germline values: CDR1 SGHAT, CDR2 FQNNGV. This CDR3 spans 17 amino acids. The J segment lost 4 bases and the V segment lost 0 bases, leaving 10 bases of the junction unmatched. The CDR3 DNA reads TGTGCCAGCAGCTTAGATGTAACGGGAGGATTCGCAGATACGCAGTATTTT. The encoded protein is CASSLDVTGGFADTQYF.

The rearrangement uses TRBV7-2 and TRBJ1-5; D may be TRBD1 (5 bases). Germline V lookup: CDR1 SGHTA, CDR2 FQGNSA. The CDR3 runs to 15 residues. V was trimmed by 1 base and J by 2 bases, leaving 9 bases between them. The CDR3 region is CASSLESGGNQPQHF. CDR3 nucleotide sequence: TGTGCCAGCAGCTTAGAATCGGGGGGCAATCAGCCCCAGCATTTT.

The V call is TRBV5-1, the J call TRBJ1-1, with 8 bases aligning to TRBD1. Germline values: CDR1 SGHRS, CDR2 YFSETQ. V lost 5 bases, J lost 5 bases, and 2 bases stayed unmatched. The CDR3 extends over 12 amino acids. The CDR3 reads CASRTGDTEAFF. In DNA form, the CDR3 reads TGCGCCAGCAGGACAGGGGATACTGAAGCTTTCTTT.